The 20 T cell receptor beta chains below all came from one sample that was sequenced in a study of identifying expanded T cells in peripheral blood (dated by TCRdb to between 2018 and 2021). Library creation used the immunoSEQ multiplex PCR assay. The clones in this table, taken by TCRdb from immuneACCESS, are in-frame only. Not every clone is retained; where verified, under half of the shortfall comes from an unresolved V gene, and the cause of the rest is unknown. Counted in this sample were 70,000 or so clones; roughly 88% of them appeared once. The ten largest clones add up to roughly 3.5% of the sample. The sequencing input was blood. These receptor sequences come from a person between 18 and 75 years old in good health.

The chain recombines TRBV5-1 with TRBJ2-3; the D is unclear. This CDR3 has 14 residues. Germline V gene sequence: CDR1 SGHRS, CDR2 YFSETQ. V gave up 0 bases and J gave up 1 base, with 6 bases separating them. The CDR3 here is CASSLGDGTDTQYF. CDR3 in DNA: TGCGCCAGCAGCTTGGGAGATGGCACAGATACGCAGTATTTT.

The CDR3 nucleotides are TGTGCCAGCAGCTTAGTAAAGGGAGGCTACGAGCAGTACTTC. This gives the protein CASSLVKGGYEQYF. The J gene is TRBJ2-7, the V gene TRBV11-2; possible D gene TRBD2, 6 bases. V shed 1 base and J shed 3 bases, with 10 bases lying between them. The CDR3 has 14 residues. Germline V CDR1 and CDR2: SGHAT, FQNNGV.

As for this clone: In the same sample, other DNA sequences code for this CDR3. CDR3 nucleotides: TGTGCCAGCAGCGCCGGGACAGGGACTGAAGCTTTCTTT. It encodes CASSAGTGTEAFF. The chain recombines TRBV9 with TRBJ1-1, with 9 bases that match TRBD1. The V segment lost 3 bases and the J segment 5 bases; nucleotides outside the gene matches: 2. Germline CDR1 SGDLS, CDR2 YYNGEE. There are 13 residues in the CDR3.

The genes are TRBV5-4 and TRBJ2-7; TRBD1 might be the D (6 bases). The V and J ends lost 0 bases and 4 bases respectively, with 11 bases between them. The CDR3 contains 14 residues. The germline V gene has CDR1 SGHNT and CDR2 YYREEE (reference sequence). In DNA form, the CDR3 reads TGTGCCAGCAGCTTGGCTGGCAGGGGTTACGAGCAGTACTTC. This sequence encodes CASSLAGRGYEQYF.

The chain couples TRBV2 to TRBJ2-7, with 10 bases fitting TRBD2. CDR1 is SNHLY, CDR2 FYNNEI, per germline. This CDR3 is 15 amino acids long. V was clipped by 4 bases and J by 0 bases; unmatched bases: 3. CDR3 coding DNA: TGTGCCAGCAGTGTAACTAGCGGGGACTCCTACGAGCAGTACTTC. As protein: CASSVTSGDSYEQYF.

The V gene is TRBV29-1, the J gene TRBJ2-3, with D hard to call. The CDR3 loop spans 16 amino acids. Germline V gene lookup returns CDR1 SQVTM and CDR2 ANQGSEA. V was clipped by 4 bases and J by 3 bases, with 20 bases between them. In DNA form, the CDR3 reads TGCAGCGTTGGTAGTCGTGGAACCACGAGGACAGATACGCAGTATTTT. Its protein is CSVGSRGTTRTDTQYF.

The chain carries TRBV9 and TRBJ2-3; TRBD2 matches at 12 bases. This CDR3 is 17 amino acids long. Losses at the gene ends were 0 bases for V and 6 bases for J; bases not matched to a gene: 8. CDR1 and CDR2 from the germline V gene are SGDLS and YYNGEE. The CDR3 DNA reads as TGTGCCAGCAGCGTAGGGGCTAGCGGGAGGGTAGGGGATACGCAGTATTTT. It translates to CASSVGASGRVGDTQYF.

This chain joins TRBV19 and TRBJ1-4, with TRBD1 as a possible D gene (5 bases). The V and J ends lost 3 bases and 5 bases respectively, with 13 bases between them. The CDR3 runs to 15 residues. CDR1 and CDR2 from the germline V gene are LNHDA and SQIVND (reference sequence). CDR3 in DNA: TGTGCCAGTAGTATCTTTGGCGACAGAAATGAAAAACTGTTTTTT. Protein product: CASSIFGDRNEKLFF.

This chain's CDR3 is CASSRTSGAKNIQYF. Here the CDR3 DNA reads TGTGCCAGTAGTAGGACTAGCGGAGCCAAAAACATTCAGTACTTC. V usage is TRBV19 and J usage is TRBJ2-4; 10 nucleotides align to TRBD2. The V gene end was trimmed by 4 bases and the J gene end by 0 bases; junction bases not matched to a gene: 0. The CDR3 loop spans 15 amino acids. From germline, CDR1 is LNHDA and CDR2 SQIVND (reference sequence). The entire variable domain, with the rest obtained from reference TRBV19 and TRBJ2-4, is as follows: DGGITQSPKYLFRKEGQNVTLSCEQNLNHDAMYWYRQDPGQGLRLIYYSQIVNDFQKGDIAEGYSVSREKKESFPLTVTSAQKNPTAFYLCASSRTSGAKNIQYFGAGTRLSVL.

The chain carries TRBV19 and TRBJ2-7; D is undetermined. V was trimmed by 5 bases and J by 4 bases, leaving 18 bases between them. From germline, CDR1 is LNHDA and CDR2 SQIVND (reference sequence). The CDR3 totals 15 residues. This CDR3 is CASSPDWALGYEQYF. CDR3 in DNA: TGTGCCAGTAGTCCCGACTGGGCCCTCGGGTACGAGCAGTACTTC.

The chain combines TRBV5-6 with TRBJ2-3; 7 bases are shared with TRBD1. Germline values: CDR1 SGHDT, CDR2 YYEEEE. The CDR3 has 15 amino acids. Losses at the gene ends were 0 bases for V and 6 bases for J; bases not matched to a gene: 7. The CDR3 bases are TGTGCCAGCAGCTTGGACAGGGGAAATCCGGATACGCAGTATTTT. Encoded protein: CASSLDRGNPDTQYF.

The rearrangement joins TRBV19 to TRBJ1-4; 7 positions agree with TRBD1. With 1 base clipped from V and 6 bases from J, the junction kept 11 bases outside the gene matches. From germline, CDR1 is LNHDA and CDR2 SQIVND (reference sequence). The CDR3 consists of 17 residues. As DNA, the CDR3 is TGTGCCAGTAGTATAGTACAGGGGAGAGGACCTTATGAAAAACTGTTTTTT. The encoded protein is CASSIVQGRGPYEKLFF.

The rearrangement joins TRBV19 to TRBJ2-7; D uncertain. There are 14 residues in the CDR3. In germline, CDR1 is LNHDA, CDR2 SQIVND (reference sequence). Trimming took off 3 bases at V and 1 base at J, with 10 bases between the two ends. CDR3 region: CASSISLGSYEQYF. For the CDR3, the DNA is TGTGCCAGTAGTATTTCCTTGGGTTCCTACGAGCAGTACTTC.

This chain's CDR3 is CASSKRDETFRGYTF. The CDR3 DNA reads as TGTGCCAGCAGTAAACGGGACGAGACCTTCAGGGGCTACACCTTC. The chain is built from TRBV25-1 and TRBJ1-2; the D gene is possibly TRBD1 (5 bases). Trimming pared 5 bases from V and 8 bases from J, leaving 21 bases between. Looked up from germline, CDR1 is MGHDK and CDR2 is SYGVNS. The CDR3 runs to 15 residues.

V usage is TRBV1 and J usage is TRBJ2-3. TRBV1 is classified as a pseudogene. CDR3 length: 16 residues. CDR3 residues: CTSSRGRGRSTDTQYF. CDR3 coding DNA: TGCACCAGCAGCCGGGGACGGGGGCGAAGCACAGATACGCAGTATTTT.

The CDR3 DNA is TGTGCCACCAGCAGAGTTCGGTGGGGTGAAAAACTGTTTTTT. This sequence encodes CATSRVRWGEKLFF. The chain combines TRBV15 with TRBJ1-4; D is uncertain. The CDR3 contains 14 residues. From germline, CDR1 is LNHNV and CDR2 YYDKDF (reference sequence). Trimming took 1 base from V and 7 from J, leaving 10 bases between them.

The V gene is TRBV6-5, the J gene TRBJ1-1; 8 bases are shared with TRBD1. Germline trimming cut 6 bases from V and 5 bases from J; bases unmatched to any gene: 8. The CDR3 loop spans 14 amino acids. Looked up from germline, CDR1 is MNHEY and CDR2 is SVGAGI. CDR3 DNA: TGTGCCAGCAGCAGACCAACAGGGGGAACTGAAGCTTTCTTT. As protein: CASSRPTGGTEAFF.

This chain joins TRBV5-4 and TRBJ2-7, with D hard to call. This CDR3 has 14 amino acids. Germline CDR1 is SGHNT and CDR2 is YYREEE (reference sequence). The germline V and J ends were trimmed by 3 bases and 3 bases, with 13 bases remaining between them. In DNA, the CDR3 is TGTGCCAGCAGCTCATCCGACGGTCGCTACGAGCAGTACTTC. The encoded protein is CASSSSDGRYEQYF.

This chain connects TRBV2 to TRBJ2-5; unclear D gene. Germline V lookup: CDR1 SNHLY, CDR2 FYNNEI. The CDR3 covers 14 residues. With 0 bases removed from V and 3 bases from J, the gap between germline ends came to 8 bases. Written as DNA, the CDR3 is TGTGCCAGCAGTGAAGCCCCTAGTAAAGAGACCCAGTACTTC. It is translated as CASSEAPSKETQYF.

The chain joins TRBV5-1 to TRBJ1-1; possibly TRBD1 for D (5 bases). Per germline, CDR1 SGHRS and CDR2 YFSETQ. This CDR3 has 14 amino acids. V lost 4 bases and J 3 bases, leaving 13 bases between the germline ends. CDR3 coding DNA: TGCGCCAGCAGCCCAAATGCGGGGGACACTGAAGCTTTCTTT. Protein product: CASSPNAGDTEAFF.